Following are 18 T cell receptor beta chains from one sample sequenced in a study of cytomegalovirus exposure and HLA in healthy donors. PCR used 60 Vbeta primers and 13 Jbeta primers. Clones were read by immunoSEQ multiplex PCR, and TCRdb kept only the in-frame ones, dropping some. The sample shows around 170,000 clones, roughly three quarters of them seen only once. Sequencing used PBMCs. All receptors derive from a woman aged 25 to 39 in good health and CMV-seropositive.

The rearrangement links TRBV6-1 to TRBJ2-2, with 9 bases matching TRBD1. Trimming at V came to 5 bases and at J to 1 base, leaving 2 bases not matched to a gene. This CDR3 is 15 amino acids long. Germline V CDR1 and CDR2: MNHNS, SASEGT. The CDR3 is CASSWDRVNTGELFF. CDR3 sequence (DNA): TGTGCCAGCAGTTGGGACAGGGTGAACACCGGGGAGCTGTTTTTT.

The rearrangement uses TRBV14 and TRBJ2-1; 9 nucleotides agree with TRBD1. CDR1 is SGHDN and CDR2 is FVKESK in the germline V gene. The V gene end was trimmed by 0 bases and the J gene end by 8 bases; junction bases not matched to a gene: 8. There are 16 residues in the CDR3. CDR3 region: CASSQDRTGGRDEQFF. The CDR3 nucleotides are TGTGCCAGCAGCCAAGATCGCACAGGGGGCAGGGATGAGCAGTTCTTC. Variable domain in full (rest from reference TRBV14 and TRBJ2-1): EAGVTQFPSHSVIEKGQTVTLRCDPISGHDNLYWYRRVMGKEIKFLLHFVKESKQDESGMPNNRFLAERTGGTYSTLKVQPAELEDSGVYFCASSQDRTGGRDEQFFGPGTRLTVL.

This clone came up a few times. The chain employs TRBV5-1 and TRBJ1-6, with D possibly TRBD1 on 6 matching bases. The V gene's germline CDR1 is SGHRS and CDR2 YFSETQ. Trimming took 7 bases from V and 7 from J, leaving 9 bases between them. The CDR3 has 12 amino acids. In DNA form, the CDR3 reads TGCGCCAGCCATGGGGGCAATTCACCCCTCCACTTT. Residues: CASHGGNSPLHF. Using reference TRBV5-1 and TRBJ1-6 for the parts outside the CDR3, the full variable domain is KAGVTQTPRYLIKTRGQQVTLSCSPISGHRSVSWYQQTPGQGLQFLFEYFSETQRNKGNFPGRFSGRQFSNSRSEMNVSTLELGDSALYLCASHGGNSPLHFGNGTRLTVT.

The gene calls are TRBV6-5 and TRBJ2-5; 7 nucleotides line up with TRBD1. The length of the CDR3 is 15 residues. Germline V CDR1 and CDR2: MNHEY, SVGAGI. V shed 1 base and J 2 bases; nucleotides not matched to a gene: 4. In DNA, the CDR3 is TGTGCCAGCAGTTACTTAGGGGGCCGACAAGAGACCCAGTACTTC. As protein: CASSYLGGRQETQYF.

The V call is TRBV9, the J call TRBJ1-1, with D possibly TRBD1 on 6 matching bases. The CDR3 length is 19 residues. Trimming removed 0 bases from V and 1 base from J, with 22 bases in between. Germline V lookup: CDR1 SGDLS, CDR2 YYNGEE. As DNA, the CDR3 is TGTGCCAGCAGCGTAGACGTCTACCCCCACAGGGAGGGGAACACTGAAGCTTTCTTT. It encodes CASSVDVYPHREGNTEAFF.

V usage is TRBV7-2 and J usage is TRBJ2-3; 12 bases are a match to TRBD2. Unmatched junction bases numbered 11, after V lost 0 bases and J lost 4 bases. CDR1 and CDR2 (germline): SGHTA, FQGNSA. The CDR3 is 19 amino acids. As DNA, the CDR3 is TGTGCCAGCAGCTTAGCCACTCCTCTAGCGGGGGGGAGGGCAGATACGCAGTATTTT. Its protein product is CASSLATPLAGGRADTQYF. Combining the CDR3 with reference TRBV7-2 and TRBJ2-3 gives the whole variable domain GAGVSQSPSNKVTEKGKDVELRCDPISGHTALYWYRQSLGQGLEFLIYFQGNSAPDKSGLPSDRFSAERTGGSVSTLTIQRTQQEDSAVYLCASSLATPLAGGRADTQYFGPGTRLTVL.

This clone was observed once. The V and J genes are TRBV6-5 and TRBJ2-3; possibly TRBD2 for D (5 bases). V was shortened by 7 bases and J by 4 bases, with 12 bases between the two germline ends. The CDR3 totals 13 residues. Germline values: CDR1 MNHEY, CDR2 SVGAGI. The CDR3 bases are TGTGCCAGCATCCCCGCGGGTTCAGATACGCAGTATTTT. Encoded protein: CASIPAGSDTQYF.

V usage is TRBV28 and J usage is TRBJ1-2; D remains unclear. The V end lost 6 bases, the J end lost 2 bases, and 4 bases lay between the germline ends. CDR3 length: 11 residues. Per the germline V gene, CDR1 is MDHEN and CDR2 is SYDVKM. The chain's CDR3 is CASSPNYGYTF. The CDR3 DNA follows: TGTGCCAGCAGCCCGAACTATGGCTACACCTTC.

The chain is built from TRBV11-2 and TRBJ2-5; unclear D gene. V lost 2 bases and J lost 3, with 16 bases in between. The germline V gene has CDR1 SGHAT and CDR2 FQNNGV. The CDR3 extends over 16 amino acids. CDR3 DNA sequence: TGTGCCAGCAGCTTAAACGAGAGGCGGATCGAAGAGACCCAGTACTTC. Translated, it gives CASSLNERRIEETQYF.

V usage is TRBV29-1 and J usage is TRBJ2-1; tentative D call: TRBD2 (7 bases). Germline CDR1 SQVTM, CDR2 ANQGSEA. CDR3 length equals 13 residues. The ends were cut back, 4 bases at V and 4 bases at J, with 11 bases in the middle. CDR3 DNA: TGCAGCGTTGCCCGGGGGGCTTACAATGAGCAGTTCTTC. This codes for CSVARGAYNEQFF.

This clone has just one count. The gene calls are TRBV5-5 and TRBJ2-7; D is possibly TRBD1 (6 bases). The CDR3 extends over 19 amino acids. Between the trimmed V and J ends, which lost 0 bases and 3 bases, there was a span of 25 bases. Germline CDR1 SGHKS, CDR2 YYEKEE (reference sequence). DNA of the CDR3: TGTGCCAGCAGCTTGGTCACCCCGGGACACCTACTAAATAGCTACGAGCAGTACTTC. Translation gives CASSLVTPGHLLNSYEQYF.

This sequence joins TRBV7-2 and TRBJ2-3; 11 bases match TRBD1. Germline V gene lookup returns CDR1 SGHTA and CDR2 FQGNSA. The CDR3 totals 13 residues. V shed 4 bases and J 15 bases; nucleotides not matched to a gene: 9. In nucleotides, the CDR3 is TGTGCCAGCAGCTCGAATCCCGGGACAGGGGGATATTTT. Translation: CASSSNPGTGGYF. Based on the CDR3 plus reference TRBV7-2 and TRBJ2-3, the full variable domain is GAGVSQSPSNKVTEKGKDVELRCDPISGHTALYWYRQSLGQGLEFLIYFQGNSAPDKSGLPSDRFSAERTGGSVSTLTIQRTQQEDSAVYLCASSSNPGTGGYFGPGTRLTVL.

In its sample, this clone was seen once. The CDR3 DNA reads as TGTGCCAGCATCCTTGCAGGGCCCGGGGAGCTGTTTTTT. Amino acids: CASILAGPGELFF. V is TRBV7-9 and J is TRBJ2-2; D is possibly TRBD1 (5 bases). Deletions cut 7 bases from V and 6 bases from J, with 12 bases between. CDR1 is SEHNR, CDR2 FQNEAQ, per germline (reference sequence). CDR3 length equals 13 residues.

This chain connects TRBV5-6 to TRBJ2-7; 11 positions agree with TRBD1. From germline, CDR1 is SGHDT and CDR2 YYEEEE. The CDR3 is 14 amino acids. After removal of 2 bases from V and 5 bases from J, the junction contained 3 bases not matched to a gene. CDR3 sequence (DNA): TGTGCCAGCAGCTTCGGGACAGGGGGACACGAGCAGTACTTC. Translated, it gives CASSFGTGGHEQYF.

The rearrangement links TRBV15 to TRBJ2-5, with D possibly TRBD1 on 6 matching bases. V dropped 1 base and J dropped 4 bases, with 7 bases sitting between them. CDR1 LNHNV and CDR2 YYDKDF come from the germline V gene (reference sequence). CDR3 size: 13 residues. The CDR3 loop is CATSRAGVETQYF. The DNA of the CDR3 is TGTGCCACCAGCAGAGCAGGGGTAGAGACCCAGTACTTC.

The V call is TRBV2, the J call TRBJ2-5; 10 positions agree with TRBD1. CDR1 is SNHLY, CDR2 FYNNEI, per germline. The CDR3 contains 14 residues. V shed 3 bases and J 5 bases; nucleotides not matched to a gene: 3. The CDR3 nucleotides are TGTGCCAGCAGTGAGACAGGGGGCGGGGAGACCCAGTACTTC. Protein sequence: CASSETGGGETQYF.

In regard to this clone: Other DNA sequences in the same sample also yield this CDR3. The chain employs TRBV6-5 and TRBJ1-6, with D possibly matching TRBD1 (6 bases). Trimming pared 0 bases from V and 7 bases from J, leaving 10 bases between. From germline, CDR1 is MNHEY and CDR2 SVGAGI. This CDR3 region has 15 residues. Written as DNA, the CDR3 is TGTGCCAGCAGTTACTCAGGGGGGGACAATTCACCCCTCCACTTT. It is translated as CASSYSGGDNSPLHF.

The chain uses TRBV28 and TRBJ2-5; no firm D call. The V and J ends lost 6 bases and 4 bases respectively, with 12 bases between them. The CDR3 spans 13 residues. Germline-derived CDR1 and CDR2 are MDHEN and SYDVKM. The DNA for the CDR3 is TGTGCCAGCAGCCCCCAGGCCCCAGAGACCCAGTACTTC. This translates into CASSPQAPETQYF.